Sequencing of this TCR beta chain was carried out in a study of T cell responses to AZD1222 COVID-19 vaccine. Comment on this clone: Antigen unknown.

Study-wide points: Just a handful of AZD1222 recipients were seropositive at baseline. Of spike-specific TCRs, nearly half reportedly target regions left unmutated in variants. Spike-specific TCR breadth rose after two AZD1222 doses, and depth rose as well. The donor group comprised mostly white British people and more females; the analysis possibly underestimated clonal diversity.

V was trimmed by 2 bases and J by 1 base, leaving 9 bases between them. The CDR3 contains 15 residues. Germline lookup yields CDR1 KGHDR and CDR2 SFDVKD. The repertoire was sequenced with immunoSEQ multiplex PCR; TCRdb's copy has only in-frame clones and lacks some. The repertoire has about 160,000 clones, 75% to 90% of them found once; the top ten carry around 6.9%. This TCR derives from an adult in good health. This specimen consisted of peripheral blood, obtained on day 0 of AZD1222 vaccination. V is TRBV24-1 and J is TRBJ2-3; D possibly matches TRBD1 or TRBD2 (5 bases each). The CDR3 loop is CATSDSRDGTDTQYF. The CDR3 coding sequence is TGTGCCACCAGTGATTCCAGGGACGGCACAGATACGCAGTATTTT.